This T cell receptor (beta chain) was identified in a study of tumor-infiltrating lymphocytes in oesophageal squamous cell carcinoma. Per the germline V gene, CDR1 is MNHEY and CDR2 is SVGAGI. This CDR3 has 12 residues. Each CDR3 protein is one row after TCRdb ran MiXCR on the PCR reads. The sample records about 15,000 distinct CDR3 sequences, 46% being singletons. V gene TRBV6-5 combines with J gene TRBJ2-5; D remains unclear. The DNA end lines up better with TRBJ2-1; the J call may be wrong. The specimen was blood. This clonotype originated in a male donor with esophageal squamous cell carcinoma. As DNA, the CDR3 is TGTGCCAGCTGCCGCTTTGGGAATGAGCAGTTCTTC. It yields the protein CASCRFGNEQFF.